The rows below give T cell receptor beta chains drawn from one sample of a study of blood T cell repertoires in COVID-19. Repertoires were generated with immunoSEQ multiplex PCR, while TCRdb's copy carries only in-frame clones and drops some. The sample has around 250,000 clones; roughly nine tenths are singletons. Sequencing was carried out using PBMCs or T cells enriched from blood (not recorded which). The receptors derive from a human donor in a cohort exposed to, infected with or recovered from COVID-19 (not recorded which). The donor label of this sample is uncertain. CDR3s include the opening cysteine and the closing phenylalanine or tryptophan. A D gene is named only where the DNA matches it firmly. Only some rows state a clone size, as once, few, many or a class for expanded clones.

d_call: TRBD1
clone_size: .
v_call: TRBV2
j_call: TRBJ2-7
cdr3_aa: CASSVKGTGSHYEQYF
cdr3_nt: TGTGCCAGCAGTGTTAAAGGGACAGGTTCTCACTACGAGCAGTACTTC

d_call: .
clone_size: .
v_call: TRBV6-5
j_call: TRBJ1-1
cdr3_aa: CASSYDRLLTEAFF
cdr3_nt: TGTGCCAGCAGTTACGACAGGCTGCTAACCGAAGCTTTCTTT

d_call: .
clone_size: once
v_call: TRBV12-3/TRBV12-4
j_call: TRBJ2-5
cdr3_aa: CASTPRRGETQYF
cdr3_nt: TGTGCCAGCACCCCGAGGAGGGGAGAGACCCAGTACTTC

d_call: .
clone_size: .
v_call: TRBV11-2
j_call: TRBJ1-3
cdr3_aa: CASSQGSNSGNTIYF
cdr3_nt: TGTGCCAGCAGCCAGGGGAGTAACTCTGGAAACACCATATATTTT

d_call: TRBD1
clone_size: .
v_call: TRBV13
j_call: TRBJ2-1
cdr3_aa: CASSLNGRGIDNEQFF
cdr3_nt: TGTGCCAGCAGCTTAAACGGCAGGGGGATAGACAATGAGCAGTTCTTC

d_call: TRBD2
clone_size: .
v_call: TRBV5-8
j_call: TRBJ2-3
cdr3_aa: CASSPGGFTSTDTQYF
cdr3_nt: TGTGCCAGCAGCCCGGGGGGATTCACTAGCACAGATACGCAGTATTTT

d_call: .
clone_size: .
v_call: TRBV12-3/TRBV12-4
j_call: TRBJ1-1
cdr3_aa: CASSQKLNTEAFF
cdr3_nt: TGTGCCAGCAGCCAAAAATTGAACACTGAAGCTTTCTTT

d_call: TRBD1
clone_size: once
v_call: TRBV10-3
j_call: TRBJ2-2
cdr3_aa: CAISEGGQGFSGELFF
cdr3_nt: TGTGCCATCAGTGAGGGTGGACAGGGGTTTTCCGGGGAGCTGTTTTTT

d_call: TRBD1
clone_size: .
v_call: TRBV11-2
j_call: TRBJ1-4
cdr3_aa: CASSPGTGRNEKLFF
cdr3_nt: TGTGCCAGCAGCCCAGGGACAGGTCGAAATGAAAAACTGTTTTTT

d_call: .
clone_size: .
v_call: TRBV9
j_call: TRBJ2-7
cdr3_aa: CASSVASSGSYEQYF
cdr3_nt: TGTGCCAGCAGCGTAGCCTCATCGGGCTCCTACGAGCAGTACTTC

d_call: .
clone_size: .
v_call: TRBV3-1/TRBV3-2
j_call: TRBJ1-2
cdr3_aa: CASSQAGPAGYGYTF
cdr3_nt: TGTGCCAGCAGCCAAGCGGGCCCCGCGGGCTATGGCTACACCTTC

d_call: .
clone_size: .
v_call: TRBV19
j_call: TRBJ2-1
cdr3_aa: CASTTGGNEQFF
cdr3_nt: TGTGCCAGTACCACCGGGGGTAATGAGCAGTTCTTC

d_call: .
clone_size: .
v_call: TRBV6-5
j_call: TRBJ1-2
cdr3_aa: CASSYEGTNGYTF
cdr3_nt: TGTGCCAGCAGTTACGAGGGTACCAATGGCTACACCTTC

d_call: TRBD1
clone_size: .
v_call: TRBV24-1
j_call: TRBJ2-7
cdr3_aa: CASSDRGYEQYF
cdr3_nt: TGTGCCTCCTCGGACAGGGGGTACGAGCAGTACTTC

d_call: .
clone_size: .
v_call: TRBV7-2
j_call: TRBJ2-7
cdr3_aa: CASSLASQAYNPGEQYF
cdr3_nt: TGTGCCAGCAGCTTAGCGTCTCAGGCGTATAATCCGGGGGAGCAGTACTTC

d_call: .
clone_size: .
v_call: TRBV24-1
j_call: TRBJ2-1
cdr3_aa: CATARTGVNEQFF
cdr3_nt: TGTGCCACCGCGAGGACGGGGGTCAATGAGCAGTTCTTC

d_call: .
clone_size: .
v_call: TRBV5-1
j_call: TRBJ1-1
cdr3_aa: CASSLGASEAFF
cdr3_nt: TGCGCCAGCAGCTTGGGCGCATCCGAAGCTTTCTTT

d_call: .
clone_size: .
v_call: TRBV19
j_call: TRBJ1-5
cdr3_aa: CASSIQPGQPQHF
cdr3_nt: TGTGCCAGTAGTATACAACCAGGTCAGCCCCAGCATTTT

d_call: TRBD2
clone_size: .
v_call: TRBV6-4
j_call: TRBJ2-3
cdr3_aa: CASSDSATSGGLSTDTQYF
cdr3_nt: TGTGCCAGCAGTGACTCGGCGACTAGCGGGGGGTTGTCTACAGATACGCAGTATTTT

d_call: TRBD1
clone_size: .
v_call: TRBV5-5
j_call: TRBJ1-2
cdr3_aa: CASSTGTGGFGYTF
cdr3_nt: TGTGCCAGCAGCACGGGGACAGGGGGCTTTGGCTACACCTTC

d_call: .
clone_size: few
v_call: TRBV27
j_call: TRBJ1-4
cdr3_aa: CASSLRGVGEKLFF
cdr3_nt: TGTGCCAGCAGTTTGCGGGGGGTGGGGGAAAAACTGTTTTTT

d_call: .
clone_size: .
v_call: TRBV11-2
j_call: TRBJ2-7
cdr3_aa: CASSLDRLGHYEQYF
cdr3_nt: TGTGCCAGCAGCTTAGATCGGCTGGGCCACTACGAGCAGTACTTC

d_call: TRBD2
clone_size: once
v_call: TRBV6-5
j_call: TRBJ2-7
cdr3_aa: CASSPGGANEQYF
cdr3_nt: TGTGCCAGCAGTCCGGGAGGGGCCAACGAGCAGTACTTC

d_call: TRBD1
clone_size: .
v_call: TRBV15
j_call: TRBJ2-1
cdr3_aa: CATSSADRDRVNEQFF
cdr3_nt: TGTGCCACCAGCAGCGCAGACCGGGACAGGGTTAATGAGCAGTTCTTC